These T cell receptor beta chains were read from a single sample in a study of blood T cell repertoires in COVID-19. Using immunoSEQ multiplex PCR, the repertoire was profiled, and TCRdb retains in-frame clones only, with some absent. The sample has around 130,000 clones; 75% to 90% are singletons. The sequenced material came from peripheral blood. These receptor sequences come from a man in his sixties or seventies with active or convalescent COVID-19. CDR3s include the opening cysteine and the closing phenylalanine or tryptophan. Fields, in order: D gene, clone size, V gene, J gene, CDR3 DNA, CDR3 protein. The D gene is left open where the match is weak. Not every row has a clone size; where given, it reads once, few, many or a size class.

D: TRBD2; size: NA; V: TRBV3-1/TRBV3-2; J: TRBJ2-3; DNA: TGTGCCAGCAGCCCGTATCCCTTAGCGGGACGCACAGATACGCAGTATTTT; CDR3: CASSPYPLAGRTDTQYF
D: TRBD2; size: NA; V: TRBV6-4; J: TRBJ2-7; DNA: TGTGCCAGCCCGACTAGCGGGGGCTACGAGCAGTACTTC; CDR3: CASPTSGGYEQYF
D: NA; size: NA; V: TRBV6-2/TRBV6-3; J: TRBJ1-3; DNA: TGTGCCAGCAGTTACGCGACATCTCCTCGCACCATATATTTT; CDR3: CASSYATSPRTIYF
D: NA; size: once; V: TRBV28; J: TRBJ1-5; DNA: TGTGCCAGCATGCCGTCGAGGCGGGCAGGGGATGATCAGCCCCAGCATTTT; CDR3: CASMPSRRAGDDQPQHF
D: TRBD1; size: NA; V: TRBV7-8; J: TRBJ1-2; DNA: TGTGCCAGCAGCCCTTCATCGACAGGGGGGATCGGTGGCTACACCTTC; CDR3: CASSPSSTGGIGGYTF
D: NA; size: NA; V: TRBV5-6; J: TRBJ2-1; DNA: TGTGCCAGCAGCTTGGGGCCCCGGGACTTCAACAATGAGCAGTTCTTC; CDR3: CASSLGPRDFNNEQFF
D: NA; size: NA; V: TRBV27; J: TRBJ1-2; DNA: TGTGCCAGCAGTCCACAGGGTTGGGAGCTGTATGGCTACACCTTC; CDR3: CASSPQGWELYGYTF
D: NA; size: NA; V: TRBV27; J: TRBJ2-7; DNA: TGTGCCAGCCGCTTTCTAGGGTCGACCGGCACGCGGAATCAGCGGCCTTACGAGCAGTACTTC; CDR3: CASRFLGSTGTRNQRPYEQYF
D: NA; size: NA; V: TRBV2; J: TRBJ2-1; DNA: TGTGCCAGCAGTGAAAACAGGGAAAATGAGCAGTTCTTC; CDR3: CASSENRENEQFF
D: TRBD1; size: NA; V: TRBV3-1/TRBV3-2; J: TRBJ1-1; DNA: TGTGCCAGCAGTCGACAGGGACGCGCTTTCTTT; CDR3: CASSRQGRAFF